This is a list of T cell receptor beta chains from one sample in a study of a mutant IDH1 vaccine in newly diagnosed glioma. For these TCRs, the target antigens are not known. Sequencing was performed with immunoSEQ multiplex PCR; in TCRdb, only in-frame clones are kept and a portion is missing. The sample lists over 50,000 clones, approximately 84% occurring once. Here the sequenced sample was PBMCs, taken from a glioma patient whose treatment included an IDH1 peptide vaccine. The receptors come from a man aged 18 to 30 with glioma. Both conserved end residues are part of each CDR3. D genes are given only for firm matches. A clone size is listed for some rows: how often the clone was seen (once, few, many), or a class if it is expanded.

>NA|13|TRBJ1-1|TRBV10-3|NA
TGTGCCATCAGTGTTAGAGGGGGGGGTGAAGCTTTCTTT
CAISVRGGGEAFF
>NA|14|TRBJ2-7|TRBV28|NA
TGTGCCAGCAGACCCACCGGGACCTCCTACGAGCAGTACTTC
CASRPTGTSYEQYF
>NA|15|TRBJ1-2|TRBV25-1|NA
TGTGCCAGCAGGGGGGGAGGCCCCGGCTACTATGGCTACACCTTC
CASRGGGPGYYGYTF
>NA|13|TRBJ2-3|TRBV28|NA
TGTGCCAGCAGTCCTTGGACAGCAGATACGCAGTATTTT
CASSPWTADTQYF
>TRBD1|13|TRBJ1-2|TRBV28|NA
TGTGCCAGCAGTCAGACAGGGAACTATGGCTACACCTTC
CASSQTGNYGYTF
>TRBD1|13|TRBJ1-2|TRBV6-5|NA
TGTGCCAGCAGGGTAGGACAGGGTGGCGGCTACACCTTC
CASRVGQGGGYTF
>NA|14|TRBJ2-7|TRBV7-7|NA
TGTGCTAGCACACCTCTAGACAGAGCCTACGAGCAGTACTTC
CASTPLDRAYEQYF
>NA|15|TRBJ2-2|TRBV6-1|NA
TGTGCCAGCAGTCCCCTACTTGGGGGAGCCGGGGAGCTGTTTTTT
CASSPLLGGAGELFF
>TRBD2|19|TRBJ2-5|TRBV7-2|NA
TGTGCCAGCAGCTTAGCGTCTCGGTTTACGCGGGAGGGCCGAGAGACCCAGTACTTC
CASSLASRFTREGRETQYF
>NA|15|TRBJ2-7|TRBV27|NA
TGTGCCAGCAGTTTAGGTGGGGGGTCCTCCTACGAGCAGTACTTC
CASSLGGGSSYEQYF
>NA|13|TRBJ2-7|TRBV7-2|once
TGTGCCAGCAGCCTAGCCGGGACTTGGGAGCAGTACTTC
CASSLAGTWEQYF
>TRBD1|15|TRBJ1-2|TRBV5-8|once
TGTGCCAGCAGCGATTGGACAGGGCGGTCGGGAGGCTACACCTTC
CASSDWTGRSGGYTF
>NA|13|TRBJ2-3|TRBV13|NA
TGTGCCAGCAGCTCCCCCCCGGCAGATACGCAGTATTTT
CASSSPPADTQYF
>NA|13|TRBJ2-7|TRBV6-5|NA
TGTGCCAGCAGTTTTAGCACTGCCTACGAGCAGTACTTC
CASSFSTAYEQYF
>TRBD2|15|TRBJ2-3|TRBV2|NA
TGTGCCAGCAGTAGGACTAGCGGGAGTATCGATACGCAGTATTTT
CASSRTSGSIDTQYF
>NA|14|TRBJ2-1|TRBV12-2|NA
TGTGCAAGTCGCCCTTGGGGACCTAACAATGAGCAGTTCTTC
CASRPWGPNNEQFF
>NA|15|TRBJ2-5|TRBV27|NA
TGTGCCAGCAGTTTATCGCGAGTAGGTTTGGAGACCCAGTACTTC
CASSLSRVGLETQYF
>NA|14|TRBJ1-6|TRBV11-3|NA
TGTGCCAGCAGCTTAGGAGGGAATGACTCACCCCTCCACTTT
CASSLGGNDSPLHF
>NA|14|TRBJ2-1|TRBV27|NA
TGTGCCAGCAGGATGGCAGGTGATGAGGATGAGCAGTTCTTC
CASRMAGDEDEQFF